This TCR beta chain was retrieved from a study of T cell responses to AZD1222 COVID-19 vaccine. Points from the study as a whole: At 160-218 and 743-854, vaccine-associated CD4 TCRs were dominant, and they spanned spike. At study baseline, merely several AZD1222 recipients were seropositive. The breadth and depth of Spike-specific TCRs increased once two AZD1222 doses had been given.

Concerning this clone: The antigen remains unidentified.

Repertoires were generated with immunoSEQ multiplex PCR, while TCRdb's copy carries only in-frame clones and drops some. The sample lists approximately 140,000 clones, about 95% occurring once. This CDR3 spans 14 amino acids. Germline V gene data show CDR1 as SGHRS and CDR2 as YFSETQ. V lost 5 bases and J 0 bases, leaving 6 bases between the germline ends. The source of this sequence is an adult in good health. The sample in question was peripheral blood, obtained on day 0 of AZD1222 vaccination. The chain links TRBV5-1 to TRBJ2-6; D may be TRBD1 (5 bases). Written as DNA, the CDR3 is TGCGCCAGCAGGACAGACTCTGGGGCCAACGTCCTGACTTTC. Protein: CASRTDSGANVLTF.